These 3 T cell receptor beta chains were all obtained from the same sample, sequenced in a study of blood T cell repertoires in COVID-19. Profiled with immunoSEQ multiplex PCR; TCRdb holds only in-frame clones, not every one. In the table there are about 72,000 clones, 86% of which are singletons. The sample taken for sequencing was peripheral blood. These receptors came from a man between 65 and 80 years old with active or convalescent COVID-19.

This chain joins TRBV5-6 and TRBJ2-1; the D gene is possibly TRBD2 (6 bases). Per the germline V gene, CDR1 is SGHDT and CDR2 is YYEEEE. V lost 6 bases and J lost 3, with 19 bases in between. This CDR3 has 16 amino acids. CDR3 sequence reads: CASTAGSGSVYNEQFF. Here the CDR3 DNA reads TGTGCCAGCACAGCTGGTTCCGGGAGTGTCTACAATGAGCAGTTCTTC.

The rearrangement links TRBV20-1 to TRBJ1-2; D call uncertain. The CDR3 consists of 11 residues. The V end lost 5 bases, the J end lost 1 base, and 5 bases lay between the germline ends. CDR1 and CDR2 (germline): DFQATT, SNEGSKA (reference sequence). CDR3 sequence: CSAGINYGYTF. CDR3 coding DNA: TGCAGTGCTGGCATTAACTATGGCTACACCTTC.

The chain links TRBV28 to TRBJ1-5, with 7 bases fitting TRBD1. V was pared by 2 bases and J by 6 bases, with 7 bases of the junction left unmatched. The CDR3 spans 15 residues. CDR1 is MDHEN and CDR2 is SYDVKM in the germline V gene. The CDR3 DNA sequence: TGTGCCAGCAGTTTAACTGGACCAGGGGGTCAGCCCCAGCATTTT. Translated: CASSLTGPGGQPQHF.